This T cell receptor beta chain was sequenced for a study of radiotherapy plus CTLA-4 blockade in lung cancer. To note about this clone: The antigen remains undetermined.

The assay was immunoSEQ multiplex PCR, and TCRdb's table has in-frame clones only and misses some. The repertoire holds 50,000 to 65,000 clones, roughly 83% seen once, with roughly 8.5% in the top ten. CDR3 size: 16 residues. Trimming cost V 3 bases and J 10 bases; bases outside gene matches: 12. Germline V CDR1 and CDR2: MGHRA, YSYEKL. In chemo-refractory metastatic non-small-cell lung cancer, patients got ipilimumab CTLA-4 blockade together with focal radiation. General study points: An expansion of tumor-derived TCR clones occurred in blood after radiotherapy plus ipilimumab.

V gene TRBV4-1 combines with J gene TRBJ1-6, with 7 nucleotides matching TRBD1. The origin of this receptor is a human donor with non-small cell lung cancer who had a complete response to radiotherapy plus ipilimumab. The source material was peripheral blood, sampled from a patient treated with radiotherapy plus ipilimumab. DNA of the CDR3: TGCGCCAGCAGCCAGCCACGACAGGGTCGTAAGTCACCCCTCCACTTT. Protein product: CASSQPRQGRKSPLHF.